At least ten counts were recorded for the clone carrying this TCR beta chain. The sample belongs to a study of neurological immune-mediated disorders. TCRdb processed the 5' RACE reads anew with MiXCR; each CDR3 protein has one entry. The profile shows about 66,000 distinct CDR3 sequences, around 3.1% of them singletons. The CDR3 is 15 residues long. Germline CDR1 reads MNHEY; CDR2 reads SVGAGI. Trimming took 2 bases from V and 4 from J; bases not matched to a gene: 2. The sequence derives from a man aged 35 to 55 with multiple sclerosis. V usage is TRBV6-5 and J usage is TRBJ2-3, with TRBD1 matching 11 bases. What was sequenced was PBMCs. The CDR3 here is CASSYEGQGADTQYF. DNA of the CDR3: TGTGCCAGCAGTTACGAGGGACAGGGGGCAGATACGCAGTATTTT.